This T cell receptor (beta chain) was sequenced during a study of response to subunit inactivated influenza vaccine. This clonotype turned up a few times. MiXCR, run by TCRdb on the RT-PCR reads, gives a single entry per CDR3 protein. The table lists about 570,000 distinct CDR3 sequences, 11% of them singletons. CDR1 is SGHAT and CDR2 is FQNNGV in the germline V gene. V dropped 5 bases and J dropped 5 bases, with 19 bases sitting between them. The CDR3 consists of 16 residues. These records were also assigned to another study, of T cells expressing NK-cell markers. As that study records: With UMIs, 5'RACE template switching was used to make TCR beta cDNA. Sorted T-cell subsets CD3+CD56+NKG2C+, CD3+CD56+NKG2C- and CD3+CD56-NKG2C+ were TCR beta-sequenced.

This chain connects TRBV11-2 to TRBJ2-1, with D perhaps matching TRBD2 (6 bases). The clonotype originates from a middle-aged man who received an inactivated influenza vaccine. The sequencing here drew on PBMCs from blood, taken on the day of vaccination. This chain's CDR3 is CASSPTLAIVDNEQFF. CDR3 DNA sequence: TGTGCCAGCAGCCCTACCCTAGCGATAGTTGACAATGAGCAGTTCTTC. The variable domain in full, completed from reference TRBV11-2 and TRBJ2-1, reads EAGVAQSPRYKIIEKRQSVAFWCNPISGHATLYWYQQILGQGPKLLIQFQNNGVVDDSQLPKDRFSAERLKGVDSTLKIQPAKLEDSAVYLCASSPTLAIVDNEQFFGPGTRLTVL.